Below, 23 T cell receptor beta chains from the same sample are listed, as sequenced in a study of graft-versus-host responses after intestinal transplantation. Here immunoSEQ multiplex PCR was the method, and the copy in TCRdb shows in-frame clones only, minus some. The table records tens of thousands of clones, 80% to 95% of them present only once. The antigens for these receptors are not known. Sequences were derived from unstimulated CD4+ T cells sorted from spleen or lymph node cells, sampled before transplant. These TCRs come from a human donor who was the organ donor for an intestinal transplant.

The chain combines TRBV9 with TRBJ1-3; TRBD1 is a possible D gene (6 bases). The V gene's germline CDR1 is SGDLS and CDR2 YYNGEE. The CDR3 is 15 amino acids. V dropped 0 bases and J dropped 0 bases, with 7 bases sitting between them. The CDR3 loop reads CASSVEDSSGNTIYF. In DNA form, the CDR3 reads TGTGCCAGCAGCGTAGAGGACAGCTCTGGAAACACCATATATTTT.

The rearrangement links TRBV21-1 to TRBJ2-1. TRBV21-1 represents a pseudogene. CDR3 length: 16 residues. The CDR3 loop is CASSNYYGPYYLEQFF. In DNA form, the CDR3 reads TGTGCCAGCAGCAATTACTATGGGCCCTACTATCTTGAGCAGTTCTTC.

J is TRBJ2-7 and V is TRBV6-1, with TRBD1 identical over 9 bases. CDR1 is MNHNS, CDR2 SASEGT, per germline. The CDR3 runs to 13 residues. J lost 3 bases, V lost 6 bases, and 3 bases had no gene match. The DNA for the CDR3 is TGTGCCAGCAGATTGACAGGGGGCTACGAGCAGTACTTC. Protein sequence: CASRLTGGYEQYF.

The chain couples TRBV19 to TRBJ2-3, with 7 bases that match TRBD2. Germline values: CDR1 LNHDA, CDR2 SQIVND (reference sequence). This CDR3 contains 14 residues. V shed 7 bases and J 2 bases; nucleotides not matched to a gene: 6. The CDR3 reads CASTGTTFTDTQYF. DNA of the CDR3: TGTGCCAGTACCGGGACTACTTTCACAGATACGCAGTATTTT.

This chain uses TRBV11-2 with TRBJ2-5, with 11 bases matching TRBD2. The CDR3 runs to 16 residues. V was clipped by 0 bases and J by 5 bases; unmatched bases: 5. Germline V gene lookup returns CDR1 SGHAT and CDR2 FQNNGV. CDR3 region: CASSLEGSGRGETQYF. In DNA, the CDR3 is TGTGCCAGCAGCTTAGAGGGTAGCGGGAGGGGTGAGACCCAGTACTTC.

The chain carries TRBV6-1 and TRBJ2-7; 10 bases line up with TRBD1. The CDR3 is 13 amino acids. Germline CDR1 reads MNHNS; CDR2 reads SASEGT. The V segment lost 5 bases and the J segment 6 bases; nucleotides outside the gene matches: 4. CDR3 DNA: TGTGCCAGCAGTTCTAGGACAGGGGGCGAGCAGTACTTC. This sequence encodes CASSSRTGGEQYF.

The chain couples TRBV11-3 to TRBJ1-4; D gene uncertain. Germline-derived CDR1 and CDR2 are SGHNT and YENEEA. The ends were cut back, 1 base at V and 8 bases at J, with 14 bases in the middle. This CDR3 is 15 amino acids long. The CDR3 region has the DNA TGTGCCAGCAGCTTAGTGTCAACCCCCTGGGAAAAACTGTTTTTT. Protein: CASSLVSTPWEKLFF.

The rearrangement uses TRBV27 and TRBJ1-2; 8 bases are a match to TRBD1. Germline assignment: CDR1 MNHEY and CDR2 SMNVEV (reference sequence). V was clipped by 5 bases and J by 4 bases; unmatched bases: 3. The CDR3 is 13 residues long. The CDR3 spells CASSRTGFYGYTF. Written as DNA, the CDR3 is TGTGCCAGCAGTCGGACAGGGTTCTATGGCTACACCTTC.

This clone was counted between two and nine times. This sample also contains other DNA sequences that code for the same CDR3. This sequence joins TRBV5-1 and TRBJ2-7; D is tentatively TRBD1 or TRBD2 (7 bases each). V shed 0 bases and J shed 2 bases, with 12 bases lying between them. CDR1 is SGHRS and CDR2 is YFSETQ in the germline V gene. The CDR3 length is 15 residues. In DNA, the CDR3 is TGCGCCAGCAGCTTGGGGCAGGGGGGGCCCTACGAGCAGTACTTC. Protein product: CASSLGQGGPYEQYF.

Only one count was recorded for this clone. The chain combines TRBV5-1 with TRBJ1-2, with D possibly being TRBD1 (6 bases). This CDR3 region has 16 residues. Germline V lookup: CDR1 SGHRS, CDR2 YFSETQ. Deletions cut 4 bases from V and 1 base from J, with 17 bases between. This CDR3 reads CASSLQGPLINYGYTF. CDR3 coding DNA: TGCGCCAGCAGCCTGCAGGGGCCCCTTATTAACTATGGCTACACCTTC.

This clone has just one count. The genes are TRBV2 and TRBJ2-3; D is unresolved. The germline V gene has CDR1 SNHLY and CDR2 FYNNEI. The CDR3 spans 12 residues. Trimming took off 3 bases at V and 6 bases at J, with 7 bases between the two ends. The CDR3 nucleotides are TGTGCCAGCAGTGATTTGGCGGATACGCAGTATTTT. This encodes CASSDLADTQYF.

V usage is TRBV19 and J usage is TRBJ2-2, with D possibly being TRBD2 (7 bases). Germline V gene sequence: CDR1 LNHDA, CDR2 SQIVND (reference sequence). Deletions cut 5 bases from V and 0 bases from J, with 10 bases between. This CDR3 has 15 residues. DNA of the CDR3: TGTGCCAGTAGTCGGGGGGCGGCGAACACCGGGGAGCTGTTTTTT. It is translated as CASSRGAANTGELFF.

CDR3 sequence reads: CASSYLAGGRTDTQYF. The CDR3 DNA sequence: TGTGCCAGCAGTTACCTTGCGGGAGGGCGTACAGATACGCAGTATTTT. The V and J genes are TRBV6-6 and TRBJ2-3; TRBD2 matches 9 bases. V dropped 2 bases and J dropped 3; count of bases not matched to a gene: 6. The germline gives CDR1 MNHNY, CDR2 SVGAGI (reference sequence). The CDR3 is 16 amino acids.

The chain has TRBV11-3 and TRBJ2-1; TRBD2 matches at 14 bases. This CDR3 has 15 residues. CDR1 SGHNT and CDR2 YENEEA come from the germline V gene. The J segment lost 10 bases and the V segment lost 4 bases, leaving 6 bases of the junction unmatched. The CDR3 is CASSSGLAGVREQFF. In DNA, the CDR3 is TGTGCCAGCAGCTCGGGACTAGCGGGAGTAAGGGAGCAGTTCTTC.

This clone appeared a single time. The rearrangement links TRBV4-1 to TRBJ1-4, with D unresolved. Trimming shortened V by 0 bases and J by 3 bases, and 2 bases separated the two germline ends. Germline CDR1 reads MGHRA; CDR2 reads YSYEKL. The CDR3 length is 13 residues. In DNA, the CDR3 is TGCGCCAGCAGCCAAGACTCTAATGAAAAACTGTTTTTT. This codes for CASSQDSNEKLFF.

The chain joins TRBV28 to TRBJ2-7; D gene ambiguous. V shed 4 bases and J shed 2 bases, with 6 bases lying between them. Germline loops: CDR1 MDHEN, CDR2 SYDVKM. There are 12 residues in the CDR3. The CDR3 spells CASSSYTYEQYF. As DNA, the CDR3 is TGTGCCAGCAGTTCCTACACCTACGAGCAGTACTTC. The whole variable domain, filled in from reference TRBV28 and TRBJ2-7, reads DVKVTQSSRYLVKRTGEKVFLECVQDMDHENMFWYRQDPGLGLRLIYFSYDVKMKEKGDIPEGYSVSREKKERFSLILESASTNQTSMYLCASSSYTYEQYFGPGTRLTVT.

This clone was detected only once. This rearrangement joins TRBV19 to TRBJ1-2; D not certain. Per the germline V gene, CDR1 is LNHDA and CDR2 is SQIVND (reference sequence). Trimming cost V 0 bases and J 2 bases, with 4 bases left between them. This CDR3 is built from 13 residues. The CDR3 coding sequence is TGTGCCAGTAGTATAGAACAGAACTATGGCTACACCTTC. The encoded protein is CASSIEQNYGYTF.

This chain links TRBV28 with TRBJ1-5; D not resolved. The CDR3 consists of 14 residues. Trimming pared 1 base from V and 6 bases from J, leaving 10 bases between. The germline V gene encodes CDR1 MDHEN and CDR2 SYDVKM. The CDR3 loop reads CASSLYKGGQPQHF. The DNA of the CDR3 is TGTGCCAGCAGTTTATATAAGGGAGGTCAGCCCCAGCATTTT.

The rearrangement uses TRBV6-6 and TRBJ1-1, with unresolved D. Germline lookup yields CDR1 MNHNY and CDR2 SVGAGI (reference sequence). The CDR3 loop spans 15 amino acids. Deletions cut 2 bases from V and 0 bases from J, with 10 bases between. This chain's CDR3 is CASSYVGVMNTEAFF. The DNA for the CDR3 is TGTGCCAGCAGTTACGTCGGGGTGATGAACACTGAAGCTTTCTTT.

The rearrangement uses TRBV5-1 and TRBJ2-7; TRBD2 agrees at 8 bases. Germline V lookup: CDR1 SGHRS, CDR2 YFSETQ. The CDR3 runs 14 residues. Trimming removed 4 bases from V and 0 bases from J; junction bases left unmatched: 3. CDR3 residues: CASSQTSASYEQYF. CDR3 in DNA: TGCGCCAGCAGCCAGACTAGCGCCTCCTACGAGCAGTACTTC.

The chain joins TRBV2 to TRBJ2-3; no clear D. This CDR3 is built from 13 residues. In germline, CDR1 is SNHLY, CDR2 FYNNEI. The V end lost 4 bases, the J end lost 6 bases, and 11 bases lay between the germline ends. Here the CDR3 DNA reads TGTGCCAGCAGTGTGTTGGTAAGGGATACGCAGTATTTT. Translating gives CASSVLVRDTQYF.

This clone occurred once. The genes are TRBV5-1 and TRBJ2-2; 9 nucleotides agree with TRBD1. CDR1 SGHRS and CDR2 YFSETQ come from the germline V gene. V lost 0 bases, J lost 5 bases, and 8 bases stayed unmatched. The CDR3 spans 17 residues. The CDR3 region is CASSLAGTGTLTGELFF. CDR3 DNA sequence: TGCGCCAGCAGCTTGGCCGGGACAGGGACCTTAACCGGGGAGCTGTTTTTT.

Comment on this clone: One junction end disagrees with the germline gene, perhaps due to a read error. The chain employs TRBV2 and TRBJ2-3; 11 bases match TRBD2. CDR1 and CDR2 (germline): SNHLY, FYNNEI. This CDR3 has 13 amino acids. CDR3 protein: CASSEGASGRPYF. The CDR3 nucleotides read TGTGCCAGCAGTGAAGGGGCTAGCGGGAGGCCCTACTTT.